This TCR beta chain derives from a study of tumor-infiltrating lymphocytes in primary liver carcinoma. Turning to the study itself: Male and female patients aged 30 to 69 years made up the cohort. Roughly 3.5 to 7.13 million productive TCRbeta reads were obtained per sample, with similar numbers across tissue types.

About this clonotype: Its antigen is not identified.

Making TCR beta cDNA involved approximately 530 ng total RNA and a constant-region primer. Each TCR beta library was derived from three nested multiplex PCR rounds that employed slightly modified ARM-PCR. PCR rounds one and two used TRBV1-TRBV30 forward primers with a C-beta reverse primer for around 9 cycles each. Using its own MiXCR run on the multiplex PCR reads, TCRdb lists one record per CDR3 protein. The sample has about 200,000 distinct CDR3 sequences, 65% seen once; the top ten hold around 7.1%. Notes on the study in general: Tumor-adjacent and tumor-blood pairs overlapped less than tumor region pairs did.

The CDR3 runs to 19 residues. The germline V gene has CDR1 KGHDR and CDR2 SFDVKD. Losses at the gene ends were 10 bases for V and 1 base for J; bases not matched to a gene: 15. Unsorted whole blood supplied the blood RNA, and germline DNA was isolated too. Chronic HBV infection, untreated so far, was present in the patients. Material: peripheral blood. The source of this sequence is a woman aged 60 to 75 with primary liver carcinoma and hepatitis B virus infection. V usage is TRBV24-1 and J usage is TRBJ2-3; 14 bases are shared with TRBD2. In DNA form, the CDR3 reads TGTGCCACTAGCGCCTCCGGGACTAGCGGGAGTCTGGGCACAGATACGCAGTATTTT. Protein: CATSASGTSGSLGTDTQYF.